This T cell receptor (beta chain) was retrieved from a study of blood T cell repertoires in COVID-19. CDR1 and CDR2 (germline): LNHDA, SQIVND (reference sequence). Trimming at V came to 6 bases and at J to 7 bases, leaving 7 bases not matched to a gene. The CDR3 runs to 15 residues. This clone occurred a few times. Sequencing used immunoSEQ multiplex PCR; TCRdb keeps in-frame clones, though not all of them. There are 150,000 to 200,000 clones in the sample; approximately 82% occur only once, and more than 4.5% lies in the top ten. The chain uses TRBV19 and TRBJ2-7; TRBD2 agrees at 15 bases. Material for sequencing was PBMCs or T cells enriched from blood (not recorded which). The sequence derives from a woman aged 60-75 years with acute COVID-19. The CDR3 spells CASSQGLAGGGEQYF. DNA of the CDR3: TGTGCCAGTAGCCAGGGACTAGCGGGAGGAGGGGAGCAGTACTTC.